The T cell receptor beta chain under discussion was sequenced for a study of blood T cell repertoires in COVID-19. Overall study context: Sites across the United States, Italy and Spain contributed samples from acute and convalescent COVID-19. T cells, B-cell-depleted T cells, or PBMCs supplied cDNA or gDNA.

Germline values: CDR1 KGHDR, CDR2 SFDVKD. Trimming took 2 bases from V and 9 from J; bases not matched to a gene: 7. The CDR3 sequence is 16 residues long. Sequencing used immunoSEQ multiplex PCR; TCRdb keeps in-frame clones, though not all of them. This sample has 25,000 to 35,000 clones, with approximately 92% found just once. This chain joins TRBV24-1 and TRBJ2-1; 12 bases fit TRBD2. This clonotype was obtained from a human donor with acute or convalescent COVID-19. The donor label of this sample is uncertain. The sample consisted of peripheral blood. The CDR3 DNA follows: TGTGCCACCAGTGATTCCCGACTAGCGGGAGTGGGTGAGCAGTTCTTC. It is translated as CATSDSRLAGVGEQFF.